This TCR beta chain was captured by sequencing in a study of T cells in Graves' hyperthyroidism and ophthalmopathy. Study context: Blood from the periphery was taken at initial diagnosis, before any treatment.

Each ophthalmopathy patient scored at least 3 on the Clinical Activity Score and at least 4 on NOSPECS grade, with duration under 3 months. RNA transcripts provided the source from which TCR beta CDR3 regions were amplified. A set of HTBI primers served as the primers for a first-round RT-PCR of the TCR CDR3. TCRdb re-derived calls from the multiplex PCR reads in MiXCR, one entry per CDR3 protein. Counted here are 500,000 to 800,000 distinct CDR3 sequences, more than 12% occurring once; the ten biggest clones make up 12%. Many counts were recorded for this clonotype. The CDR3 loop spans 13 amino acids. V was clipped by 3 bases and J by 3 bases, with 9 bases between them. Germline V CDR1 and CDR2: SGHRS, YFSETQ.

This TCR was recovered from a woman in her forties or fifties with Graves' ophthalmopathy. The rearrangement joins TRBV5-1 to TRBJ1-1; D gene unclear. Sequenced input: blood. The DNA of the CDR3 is TGCGCCAGCAGCTCAACGGTGGACACTGAAGCTTTCTTT. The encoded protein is CASSSTVDTEAFF.